This T cell receptor (beta chain) stems from a study of T cells after yellow fever vaccination. One entry per CDR3 protein results from TCRdb running MiXCR on the 5' RACE reads. Of about 160,000 distinct CDR3 sequences listed, around 7.2% were seen once; the top ten hold 2.5% to 3%. This clonotype turned up a few times. The CDR3 contains 15 residues. Germline trimming cut 4 bases from V and 0 bases from J; bases unmatched to any gene: 1. Germline-derived CDR1 and CDR2 are SGHRS and YFSETQ. This TCR derives from a man younger than 35 who received the YFV17D yellow fever vaccine. The V call is TRBV5-1, the J call TRBJ2-2, with 9 bases matching TRBD1. The material sequenced was CD4+ T cells sorted from PBMCs, taken more than 4 days after the first yellow fever vaccination. The CDR3 DNA sequence: TGCGCCAGCAGCGGGACAGGGCCGAACACCGGGGAGCTGTTTTTT. Protein: CASSGTGPNTGELFF.